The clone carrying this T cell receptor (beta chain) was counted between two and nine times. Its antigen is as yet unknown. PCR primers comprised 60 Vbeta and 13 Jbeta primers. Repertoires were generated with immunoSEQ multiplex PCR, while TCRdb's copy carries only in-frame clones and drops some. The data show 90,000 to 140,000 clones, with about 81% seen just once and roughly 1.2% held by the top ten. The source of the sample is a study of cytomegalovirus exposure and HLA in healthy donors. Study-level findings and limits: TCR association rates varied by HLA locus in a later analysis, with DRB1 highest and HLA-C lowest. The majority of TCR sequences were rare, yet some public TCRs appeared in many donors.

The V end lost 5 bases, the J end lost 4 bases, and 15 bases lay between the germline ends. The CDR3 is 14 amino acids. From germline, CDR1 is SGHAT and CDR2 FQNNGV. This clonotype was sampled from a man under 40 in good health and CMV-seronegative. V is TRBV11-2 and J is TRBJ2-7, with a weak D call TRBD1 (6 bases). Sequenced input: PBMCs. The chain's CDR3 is CASSQEQGFYEQYF. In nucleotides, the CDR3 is TGTGCCAGCAGCCAAGAACAGGGATTTTACGAGCAGTACTTC.